This passage covers 25 T cell receptor beta chains from one sample sequenced in a study of shared clonotypes between healthy human individuals. Data came from immunoSEQ multiplex PCR; TCRdb stores just in-frame clones and leaves some out. The table has about 1,800,000 clones, approximately 94% seen once. Naive CD8 cells comprised CD45RO-negative, CCR7-positively selected cells, excluding terminally differentiated effector memory CD45RA+ cells. Specimen: naive CD8+ T cells sorted from blood. The receptors originated from a man between 18 and 29 years old in good health.

The chain links TRBV5-6 to TRBJ1-2; 11 bases are shared with TRBD1. After removal of 3 bases from V and 7 bases from J, the junction contained 11 bases not matched to a gene. The CDR3 consists of 16 residues. Germline V gene sequence: CDR1 SGHDT, CDR2 YYEEEE. DNA for the CDR3: TGTGCCAGCAGCTCGGGGACAGGGGGATCGTATAGTGGCTACACCTTC. Translation: CASSSGTGGSYSGYTF. Based on the CDR3 plus reference TRBV5-6 and TRBJ1-2, the full variable domain is DAGVTQSPTHLIKTRGQQVTLRCSPKSGHDTVSWYQQALGQGPQFIFQYYEEEERQRGNFPDRFSGHQFPNYSSELNVNALLLGDSALYLCASSSGTGGSYSGYTFGSGTRLTVV.

V usage is TRBV2 and J usage is TRBJ2-7; 11 nucleotides agree with TRBD1. This CDR3 spans 15 amino acids. Germline CDR1 and CDR2: SNHLY and FYNNEI. The ends lost 3 bases at V and 3 bases at J; junction bases unmatched: 4. Here the CDR3 reads CASSDAGTGGYEQYF. The DNA of the CDR3 is TGTGCCAGCAGTGATGCCGGGACAGGGGGCTACGAGCAGTACTTC.

The genes are TRBV28 and TRBJ2-7, with D hard to call. Germline CDR1 MDHEN, CDR2 SYDVKM. The CDR3 sequence is 13 residues long. V lost 5 bases to trimming and J lost 7 bases, with 15 bases between them. Written as DNA, the CDR3 is TGTGCCAGCAGTCCGGTACCCGCATTGGAGCAGTACTTC. As protein: CASSPVPALEQYF.

The CDR3 spells CASSEAGGRAFF. Here the CDR3 DNA reads TGCGCCAGCAGTGAGGCCGGAGGGAGAGCTTTCTTT. The chain carries TRBV10-1 and TRBJ1-1; D not resolved. Trimming stripped 2 bases from V and 10 bases from J, with 11 bases between. This CDR3 contains 12 residues. Germline V CDR1 and CDR2: WNHNN, SYGVQD (reference sequence).

The chain combines TRBV4-3 with TRBJ1-3, with unresolved D. This CDR3 has 16 amino acids. Looked up from germline, CDR1 is LGHNA and CDR2 is YSLEER. V lost 0 bases and J lost 4, with 13 bases in between. Here the CDR3 reads CASSQDRVAGGNTIYF. The CDR3 bases are TGCGCCAGCAGCCAAGATAGGGTAGCCGGGGGAAACACCATATATTTT.

The V gene is TRBV7-9, the J gene TRBJ1-2; D might be TRBD1 (5 bases). V dropped 6 bases and J dropped 6 bases, with 11 bases sitting between them. The CDR3 consists of 12 residues. Germline assignment: CDR1 SEHNR and CDR2 FQNEAQ (reference sequence). The CDR3, as DNA: TGTGCCAGCAGTCCAGGGAGCCATGGCTACACCTTC. It encodes CASSPGSHGYTF.

The chain recombines TRBV4-2 with TRBJ2-5; D tentatively reads TRBD1 or TRBD2 (6 bases each). This CDR3 spans 18 amino acids. V lost 0 bases and J lost 5, with 22 bases in between. Germline-derived CDR1 and CDR2 are LGHNA and YNFKEQ. The CDR3 sequence is CASSQEGSLGGRSETQYF. For the CDR3, the DNA is TGTGCCAGCAGCCAAGAGGGCTCTCTCGGGGGCCGGAGTGAGACCCAGTACTTC.

The rearrangement joins TRBV6-6 to TRBJ2-1, with 9 bases identical to TRBD1. The germline V gene encodes CDR1 MNHNY and CDR2 SVGAGI (reference sequence). V dropped 7 bases and J dropped 12; count of bases not matched to a gene: 10. The CDR3 runs to 13 residues. The CDR3 spells CASMEPGQGSQFF. The CDR3 nucleotides read TGTGCCAGCATGGAACCGGGACAGGGTTCGCAGTTCTTC.

V gene TRBV9 combines with J gene TRBJ2-1, with D possibly being TRBD1 (7 bases). CDR3 size: 14 residues. V lost 7 bases and J lost 6, with 17 bases in between. Germline V gives CDR1 SGDLS, CDR2 YYNGEE. The CDR3 DNA follows: TGTGCCAGCTCGGGGGACAGCCTAATCAATGAGCAGTTCTTC. Translation gives CASSGDSLINEQFF.

This chain uses TRBV7-9 with TRBJ2-5; the match to TRBD1 covers 9 bases. Germline V gene data show CDR1 as SEHNR and CDR2 as FQNEAQ (reference sequence). CDR3 length equals 15 residues. V lost 5 bases to trimming and J lost 1 base; unmatched junction nucleotides: 5. CDR3 residues: CASSKTGGIQETQYF. The CDR3 DNA sequence: TGTGCCAGCAGCAAGACAGGGGGTATCCAAGAGACCCAGTACTTC.

A remark on this clone: This sample includes further DNA sequences coding for the same CDR3. The rearrangement joins TRBV4-1 to TRBJ2-7; possibly TRBD1 for D (5 bases). CDR1 and CDR2 (germline): MGHRA, YSYEKL. The germline V and J ends were trimmed by 0 bases and 0 bases, with 9 bases remaining between them. This CDR3 has 15 amino acids. The CDR3: CASSQERTSSYEQYF. The CDR3 bases are TGCGCCAGCAGCCAAGAGCGGACAAGCTCCTACGAGCAGTACTTC.

As regards this clone: This specimen includes other DNA sequences encoding the same CDR3. This chain connects TRBV2 to TRBJ2-1, with TRBD1 identical over 11 bases. This CDR3 spans 15 amino acids. Per the germline V gene, CDR1 is SNHLY and CDR2 is FYNNEI. The V gene end was trimmed by 5 bases and the J gene end by 4 bases; junction bases not matched to a gene: 4. CDR3 region: CASSSRDRGYNEQFF. The CDR3 DNA follows: TGTGCCAGCAGTTCCCGGGACAGGGGGTACAATGAGCAGTTCTTC.

The rearrangement uses TRBV2 and TRBJ2-7, with 10 bases aligning to TRBD1. From germline, CDR1 is SNHLY and CDR2 FYNNEI. V lost 7 bases, J lost 4 bases, and 13 bases stayed unmatched. CDR3 size: 16 residues. The CDR3 sequence: CASNSGQTGGWYEQYF. Written as DNA, the CDR3 is TGTGCCAGCAATTCGGGACAGACAGGGGGCTGGTACGAGCAGTACTTC.

The gene calls are TRBV29-1 and TRBJ2-7; TRBD2 is a possible D gene (5 bases). There are 13 residues in the CDR3. Trimming cost V 7 bases and J 3 bases, with 16 bases left between them. CDR1 is SQVTM and CDR2 is ANQGSEA in the germline V gene. CDR3 sequence (DNA): TGCAGCGCTTCCCTGACACGGGGCTACGAGCAGTACTTC. Translation gives CSASLTRGYEQYF.

The chain couples TRBV4-2 to TRBJ2-5, with a tentative D call TRBD2 (5 bases). This CDR3 is 17 amino acids long. Trimming removed 4 bases at V and 0 bases at J, with 18 bases between. In germline, CDR1 is LGHNA, CDR2 YNFKEQ. CDR3 DNA sequence: TGTGCCAGCAGCCCACTAGACTTTGGGGAATACCAAGAGACCCAGTACTTC. It specifies CASSPLDFGEYQETQYF.

This clone has just a few counts. The J gene is TRBJ2-7, the V gene TRBV11-2, with 11 nucleotides matching TRBD1. The CDR3 loop spans 15 amino acids. Looked up from germline, CDR1 is SGHAT and CDR2 is FQNNGV. V shed 5 bases and J 7 bases; nucleotides not matched to a gene: 10. CDR3 nucleotide sequence: TGTGCCAGCAGCGCAGGGACAGGGGGAGTTCATGAGCAGTACTTC. It yields the protein CASSAGTGGVHEQYF.

This chain links TRBV18 with TRBJ1-2; TRBD1 matches 8 bases. The V gene's germline CDR1 is KGHSH and CDR2 LQKENI. V dropped 3 bases and J dropped 5; count of bases not matched to a gene: 8. The CDR3 length is 15 residues. CDR3 in DNA: TGTGCCAGCTCACCCAGTGGACAGGGCGGTTATGGCTACACCTTC. Translating it yields CASSPSGQGGYGYTF.

CDR3 sequence reads: CASSLEGQRVYGNQPQHF. The CDR3 DNA is TGTGCCAGCAGCTTAGAGGGACAGAGGGTTTATGGCAATCAGCCCCAGCATTTT. The chain links TRBV7-8 to TRBJ1-5, with 7 nucleotides matching TRBD1. The CDR3 has 18 amino acids. V was pared by 1 base and J by 2 bases, with 11 bases of the junction left unmatched. CDR1 and CDR2 from the germline V gene are SGHVS and FQNEAQ.

A note on this clone: An end of the junction differs from the germline gene, which may be a read error. V usage is TRBV5-6 and J usage is TRBJ2-7; D gene ambiguous. This CDR3 has 12 residues. Germline CDR1 SGHDT, CDR2 YYEEEE. The CDR3 region is CAGRGISDEQYF. CDR3 DNA sequence: TGTGCTGGGCGCGGAATCTCCGACGAGCAGTACTTC.

The sample holds a few counts of this clone. The rearrangement links TRBV2 to TRBJ2-7; D call uncertain. V lost 2 bases and J 5 bases, leaving 13 bases between the germline ends. CDR3 length equals 14 residues. Germline V lookup: CDR1 SNHLY, CDR2 FYNNEI. CDR3 region: CASSETAGGDEQYF. DNA for the CDR3: TGTGCCAGCAGTGAAACGGCAGGCGGCGACGAGCAGTACTTC.

The chain joins TRBV25-1 to TRBJ1-2; D is perhaps TRBD1 (5 bases). Trimming removed 8 bases from V and 4 bases from J, with 8 bases in between. Germline V gene data show CDR1 as MGHDK and CDR2 as SYGVNS. The CDR3 has 11 residues. The CDR3 spells CASHGAYGYTF. CDR3 bases: TGTGCCAGCCACGGGGCCTATGGCTACACCTTC.

The chain uses TRBV10-3 and TRBJ2-1, with D maybe TRBD1 (5 bases). The CDR3 is made up of 16 amino acids. V lost 2 bases to trimming and J lost 0 bases, with 11 bases between them. CDR1 ENHRY and CDR2 SYGVKD come from the germline V gene. The CDR3 DNA is TGTGCCATCAGTGAGGTAGACAGTCCCTCCTACAATGAGCAGTTCTTC. Its translation: CAISEVDSPSYNEQFF.

As to this clone: One end of the junction is discordant with germline, which a read error may explain. Here the CDR3 DNA reads TGTGCCAGCAGCACTGAGATGCAGGGGATAGGGGATTTT. This translates into CASSTEMQGIGDF. The chain joins TRBV5-4 to TRBJ1-3; D is possibly TRBD1 (6 bases). The germline V gene has CDR1 SGHNT and CDR2 YYREEE (reference sequence). The CDR3 sequence is 13 residues long. Combining the CDR3 with reference TRBV5-4 and TRBJ1-3 gives the whole variable domain ETGVTQSPTHLIKTRGQQVTLRCSSQSGHNTVSWYQQALGQGPQFIFQYYREEENGRGNFPPRFSGLQFPNYSSELNVNALELDDSALYLCASSTEMQGIGDFGEGSWLTVV.

V and J are TRBV7-3 and TRBJ2-2; D perhaps matches TRBD2 (5 bases). V was pared by 5 bases and J by 4 bases, with 11 bases between. CDR3 length: 14 residues. The germline gives CDR1 SGHTA, CDR2 FQGTGA. CDR3 sequence: CASSLLSGTGELFF. Written as DNA, the CDR3 is TGTGCCAGCAGCCTCTTAAGCGGCACCGGGGAGCTGTTTTTT.

The chain recombines TRBV29-1 with TRBJ1-2; possible D gene TRBD1, 6 bases. From germline, CDR1 is SQVTM and CDR2 ANQGSEA. With 6 bases removed from V and 0 bases from J, the gap between germline ends came to 11 bases. The CDR3 extends over 13 amino acids. As DNA, the CDR3 is TGCAGCGTGGGGGACAACCCTAACTATGGCTACACCTTC. This gives the protein CSVGDNPNYGYTF.